This T cell receptor beta chain appears in the sequencing data of a study of a mutant IDH1 vaccine in newly diagnosed glioma. The wider study: Beforehand, treatment had been radiotherapy, temozolomide, or both; the majority received both.

Indicated time point: week 5, during vaccination. With topical imiquimod, each dose of the vaccine consisted of 300 ug of mutant IDH1 20-mer peptide. Donors' newly diagnosed IDH1-mutant WHO grade 3 or 4 astrocytomas lacked nuclear ATRX. Note on this clone: Its matching antigen is unknown.

Generated by immunoSEQ multiplex PCR, the TCRdb table keeps only in-frame clones and is missing some. The repertoire holds tens of thousands of clones, with roughly 79% as singletons. Germline loops: CDR1 SGHRS, CDR2 YFSETQ. The length of the CDR3 is 14 residues. Trimming took 0 bases from V and 4 from J, leaving 11 bases between them. The source material was PBMCs, sampled from a glioma patient whose treatment included an IDH1 peptide vaccine. The receptor was isolated from a man aged 50-59 years with glioma. This chain links TRBV5-1 with TRBJ2-7; TRBD2 might be the D (5 bases). The CDR3 DNA follows: TGCGCCAGCAGCTTGGGTCCGGGAAGTTACGAGCAGTACTTC. Protein: CASSLGPGSYEQYF.